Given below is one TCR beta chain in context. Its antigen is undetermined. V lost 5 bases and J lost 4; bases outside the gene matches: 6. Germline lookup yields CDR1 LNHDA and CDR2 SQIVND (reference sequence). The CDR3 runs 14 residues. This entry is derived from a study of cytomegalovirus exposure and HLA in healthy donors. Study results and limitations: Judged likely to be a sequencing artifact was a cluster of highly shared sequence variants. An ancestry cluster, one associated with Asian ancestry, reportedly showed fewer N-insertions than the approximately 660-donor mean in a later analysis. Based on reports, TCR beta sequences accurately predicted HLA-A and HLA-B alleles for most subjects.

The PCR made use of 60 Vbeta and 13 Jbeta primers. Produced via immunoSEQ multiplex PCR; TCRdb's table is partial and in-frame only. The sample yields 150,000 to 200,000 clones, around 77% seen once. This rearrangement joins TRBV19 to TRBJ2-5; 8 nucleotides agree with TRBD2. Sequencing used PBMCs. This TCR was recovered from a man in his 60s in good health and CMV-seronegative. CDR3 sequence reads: CASSSGTRGETQYF. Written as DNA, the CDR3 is TGTGCCAGTAGTTCCGGGACTAGGGGAGAGACCCAGTACTTC.